The 22 T cell receptor beta chains below all came from one sample that was sequenced in a study of T cell responses to AZD1222 COVID-19 vaccine. TCRdb's table, derived via immunoSEQ multiplex PCR, lists solely in-frame clones and lacks some. The sample lists about 110,000 clones, around nine tenths occurring once. The sample in question was peripheral blood, obtained on day 0 of AZD1222 vaccination. The origin of the receptors is an adult in good health.

This rearrangement joins TRBV7-2 to TRBJ2-5; 10 positions match TRBD2. The CDR3 consists of 14 residues. The germline CDR1 and CDR2 sequences are SGHTA and FQGNSA. J gave up 4 bases and V 6 bases, and 5 bases lay outside the gene matches. The CDR3, as DNA: TGTGCCAGCAGAGATAGCGGGGGGTTAGAGACCCAGTACTTC. Amino acids: CASRDSGGLETQYF.

This clone has a single count. The chain employs TRBV19 and TRBJ1-4; D gene unclear. CDR1 and CDR2 from the germline V gene are LNHDA and SQIVND (reference sequence). The CDR3 is 15 amino acids. V lost 5 bases to trimming and J lost 4 bases, with 14 bases between them. The CDR3 DNA sequence: TGTGCCAGTAGTCCCGACACTCGGTTTAATGAAAAACTGTTTTTT. This sequence encodes CASSPDTRFNEKLFF.

This chain joins TRBV6-5 and TRBJ1-1, with 10 bases aligning to TRBD1. The CDR3 consists of 14 residues. CDR1 and CDR2 from the germline V gene are MNHEY and SVGAGI. The junction had 8 bases not matched to a gene; V was cut back by 8 bases and J by 5 bases. The DNA for the CDR3 is TGTGCCAGCGGAGACAGGGGGCTGAGTACTGAAGCTTTCTTT. Translation gives CASGDRGLSTEAFF.

This clone turned up a few times. This chain joins TRBV5-1 and TRBJ2-5; D unclear. Germline CDR1 reads SGHRS; CDR2 reads YFSETQ. There are 14 residues in the CDR3. Trimming took 0 bases from V and 3 from J, leaving 9 bases between them. The CDR3 sequence: CASSLGHGKETQYF. The CDR3 nucleotides read TGCGCCAGCAGCTTGGGACACGGAAAAGAGACCCAGTACTTC.

V is TRBV4-1 and J is TRBJ1-5; D remains ambiguous. Germline CDR1 and CDR2: MGHRA and YSYEKL. Trimming took 1 base from V and 4 from J, leaving 5 bases between them. The CDR3 contains 13 residues. CDR3: CASSQVENQPQHF. For the CDR3, the DNA is TGCGCCAGCAGCCAAGTGGAGAATCAGCCCCAGCATTTT.

The chain carries TRBV7-2 and TRBJ1-5; D not certain. The CDR3 contains 13 residues. CDR1 SGHTA and CDR2 FQGNSA come from the germline V gene. Trimming removed 5 bases at V and 5 bases at J, with 10 bases between. This chain's CDR3 is CASSLYTHQPQHF. The DNA for the CDR3 is TGTGCCAGCAGCCTTTACACTCATCAGCCCCAGCATTTT.

J is TRBJ1-1 and V is TRBV30; 8 bases fit TRBD1. The CDR3 runs to 14 residues. V shed 5 bases and J 1 base; nucleotides not matched to a gene: 6. Germline lookup yields CDR1 GTSNPN and CDR2 SVGIG (reference sequence). The CDR3 DNA follows: TGTGCCTGGGAATTAGGACAGGGGAACACTGAAGCTTTCTTT. It yields the protein CAWELGQGNTEAFF.

CDR3 nucleotide sequence: TGTGCCAGCAGCGTAACAGGCCTCGTCACTGAAGCTTTCTTT. Its protein is CASSVTGLVTEAFF. This chain uses TRBV9 with TRBJ1-1, with a tentative D call TRBD1 (5 bases). The CDR3 totals 14 residues. The germline CDR1 and CDR2 sequences are SGDLS and YYNGEE. Deletions cut 1 base from V and 4 bases from J, with 11 bases between.

The chain is built from TRBV28 and TRBJ2-2; D gene unclear. The V and J ends lost 2 bases and 5 bases respectively, with 6 bases between them. The germline gives CDR1 MDHEN, CDR2 SYDVKM. This CDR3 spans 13 amino acids. The DNA for the CDR3 is TGTGCCAGCAGTTTAGTGGGGACCGGGGAGCTGTTTTTT. This sequence encodes CASSLVGTGELFF.

This clone was seen a single time. The chain joins TRBV6-5 to TRBJ1-5; weak D call: TRBD1 (6 bases). The CDR3 is 13 amino acids. CDR1 and CDR2 from the germline V gene are MNHEY and SVGAGI. Trimming left V 4 bases short and J 6 bases short, with 10 bases between. This CDR3 is CASSWKGGQPQHF. CDR3 sequence (DNA): TGTGCCAGCAGTTGGAAGGGGGGTCAGCCCCAGCATTTT.

This sequence joins TRBV3-1 (or the pseudogene TRBV3-2) and TRBJ1-2; the D is unclear. This CDR3 spans 14 amino acids. CDR1 and CDR2 (germline): LGHDT, YNNKEL (reference sequence). The ends were cut back, 3 bases at V and 2 bases at J, with 10 bases in the middle. The CDR3 nucleotides read TGTGCCAGCAGCCAGCGTGGAGAGAACTATGGCTACACCTTC. Translated, it gives CASSQRGENYGYTF.

The chain uses TRBV19 and TRBJ1-3, with a possible D match to TRBD1 (5 bases). Germline V gives CDR1 LNHDA, CDR2 SQIVND (reference sequence). V was cut by 0 bases and J by 3 bases, with 9 bases left in between. The CDR3 covers 15 residues. The CDR3 sequence: CASSIDGGFGNTIYF. The CDR3 coding sequence is TGTGCCAGTAGTATAGATGGGGGGTTTGGAAACACCATATATTTT. The complete variable domain, with remaining parts taken from reference TRBV19 and TRBJ1-3, reads DGGITQSPKYLFRKEGQNVTLSCEQNLNHDAMYWYRQDPGQGLRLIYYSQIVNDFQKGDIAEGYSVSREKKESFPLTVTSAQKNPTAFYLCASSIDGGFGNTIYFGEGSWLTVV.

The J gene is TRBJ2-1, the V gene TRBV24-1; a possible D gene is TRBD1 (5 bases). Germline V lookup: CDR1 KGHDR, CDR2 SFDVKD. V lost 9 bases, J lost 8 bases, and 28 bases lay in between. The CDR3 is made up of 17 amino acids. CDR3 protein: CATAPNRTRLLWYEQFF. The CDR3 region has the DNA TGTGCCACCGCCCCCAACCGGACACGCCTTCTCTGGTATGAGCAGTTCTTC.

This chain uses TRBV4-3 with TRBJ1-4; no clear D. Germline CDR1 LGHNA, CDR2 YSLEER. V was cut by 0 bases and J by 4 bases, with 9 bases left in between. This CDR3 spans 15 amino acids. This chain's CDR3 is CASSQDGRFNEKLFF. DNA of the CDR3: TGCGCCAGCAGCCAAGACGGCAGGTTTAATGAAAAACTGTTTTTT.

The gene calls are TRBV6-2 or TRBV6-3 and TRBJ2-1, with a tentative D call TRBD2 (6 bases). The CDR3 runs to 13 residues. Germline V gene sequence: CDR1 MNHEY, CDR2 SVGEGT. The V end was cut by 5 bases, the J end by 5 bases, with 10 bases between. CDR3 sequence: CASSQTSNNEQFF. CDR3 bases: TGTGCCAGCAGTCAGACTAGTAACAATGAGCAGTTCTTC.

The V call is TRBV29-1, the J call TRBJ2-5; D may be TRBD2 (5 bases). The germline V gene encodes CDR1 SQVTM and CDR2 ANQGSEA. The CDR3 is 13 residues long. V lost 5 bases to trimming and J lost 2 bases, with 12 bases between them. CDR3 sequence (DNA): TGCAGCGTTTGCAGGACTCAACAAGAGACCCAGTACTTC. Translated, it gives CSVCRTQQETQYF.

The chain employs TRBV11-3 and TRBJ2-4; D is unclear. Germline V gene lookup returns CDR1 SGHNT and CDR2 YENEEA. The CDR3 consists of 14 residues. The V end lost 6 bases, the J end lost 3 bases, and 12 bases lay between the germline ends. This CDR3 reads CASRIRGGKNIQYF. CDR3 nucleotides: TGTGCCAGCAGAATCCGTGGTGGCAAAAACATTCAGTACTTC.

J is TRBJ2-3 and V is TRBV7-3; 9 nucleotides align to TRBD2. J was trimmed by 3 bases and V by 0 bases; bases with no gene match: 7. The CDR3 consists of 17 residues. CDR1 is SGHTA, CDR2 FQGTGA, per germline. Here the CDR3 reads CASSLTTGLAGTDTQYF. CDR3 DNA sequence: TGTGCCAGCAGCTTAACAACGGGACTAGCAGGAACAGATACGCAGTATTTT.

This chain joins TRBV3-1 (or the pseudogene TRBV3-2) and TRBJ2-2; TRBD2 is a possible D gene (5 bases). The V end was cut by 1 base, the J end by 6 bases, with 9 bases between. Germline CDR1 reads LGHDT; CDR2 reads YNNKEL (reference sequence). CDR3 length: 14 residues. CDR3 in DNA: TGTGCCAGCAGCCAAGCTAGCTGGTCCGGGGAGCTGTTTTTT. The encoded protein is CASSQASWSGELFF.

The V call is TRBV6-4, the J call TRBJ1-6; the D gene is possibly TRBD1 (5 bases). The CDR3 is 13 amino acids. Between the trimmed V and J ends, which lost 8 bases and 9 bases, there was a span of 14 bases. Germline V gene sequence: CDR1 MRHNA, CDR2 SNTAGT. The CDR3 here is CASRSREGSPLHF. The CDR3 DNA reads as TGTGCCAGCCGCAGCAGGGAGGGTTCACCCCTCCACTTT.

The chain has TRBV11-3 and TRBJ2-3; tentative D call: TRBD1 (6 bases). The CDR3 has 16 residues. The germline V and J ends were trimmed by 0 bases and 1 base, with 11 bases remaining between them. Germline lookup yields CDR1 SGHNT and CDR2 YENEEA. CDR3 in amino acids: CASSLDLRGGTDTQYF. The CDR3 DNA follows: TGTGCCAGCAGCTTAGATCTCAGGGGCGGCACAGATACGCAGTATTTT.

The rearrangement joins TRBV7-2 to TRBJ1-6; maybe TRBD1 (5 bases). Trimming stripped 8 bases from V and 6 bases from J, with 14 bases between. This CDR3 has 14 amino acids. Germline values: CDR1 SGHTA, CDR2 FQGNSA. In DNA, the CDR3 is TGTGCCAGCCGCCGTATGGGGCTTAATTCACCCCTCCACTTT. Its translation: CASRRMGLNSPLHF.